This T cell receptor (beta chain) was captured by sequencing in a study of blood T cell repertoires in COVID-19. Study in general: The samples span acute and convalescent COVID-19 from the United States, Italy and Spain.

TCRdb's copy holds only in-frame clones and misses some; the assay was immunoSEQ multiplex PCR. The data show about 160,000 clones, with around four fifths seen just once and 20% to 25% held by the top ten. The V and J ends lost 0 bases and 1 base respectively, with 7 bases between them. The CDR3 has 14 residues. Germline V gives CDR1 SGHRS, CDR2 YFSETQ. The receptor was derived from a woman older than 75 with acute or convalescent COVID-19. Source material: peripheral blood. V gene TRBV5-1 combines with J gene TRBJ1-2; maybe TRBD1 (6 bases). The CDR3 sequence: CASSLVDSNYGYTF. As DNA, the CDR3 is TGCGCCAGCAGCTTGGTGGACAGTAACTATGGCTACACCTTC.